This T cell receptor beta chain was recovered during a study of blood T cell repertoires in COVID-19. Study-wide background: Acute and convalescent COVID-19 samples came from the United States, Italy and Spain. The analysed material was cDNA or gDNA that came from T cells, B-cell-depleted T cells, or PBMCs.

CDR3 length: 16 residues. Germline CDR1 reads SGDLS; CDR2 reads YYNGEE. J was trimmed by 3 bases and V by 2 bases; bases with no gene match: 4. Sequencing used immunoSEQ multiplex PCR; TCRdb keeps in-frame clones, though not all of them. The table has fewer than 85,000 clones, over 70% seen once. The receptor's source is a man between 60 and 70 years old with acute or convalescent COVID-19. The sequenced material came from peripheral blood. The rearrangement uses TRBV9 and TRBJ2-1; 11 nucleotides agree with TRBD2. For the CDR3, the DNA is TGTGCCAGCAGCGTGACTAGCGGGGCCAACTACAATGAGCAGTTCTTC. Its translation: CASSVTSGANYNEQFF.